The TCR beta chain under discussion was sequenced for a study of vaccination and CD4 T cells after COVID-19. Looking at the study overall: Convalescent patients gave post-COVID blood a median approximately 100 days post-diagnosis, range 35 to 161.

CDR3 length: 14 residues. CDR1 is DFQATT, CDR2 SNEGSKA, per germline (reference sequence). V trimming: 4 bases; J trimming: 3 bases; junction bases outside the gene matches: 3. About this clonotype: Antigen specificity is unknown.

The Oncomine TCR Beta short-read assay was applied to DNA of cultured CD4+ T cells. Cultured CD4+ T cells were the source of extracted genomic DNA. TCRdb used MiXCR to reprocess the PCR reads, holding one entry per CDR3 protein. Altogether around 13,000 distinct CDR3 sequences are present, approximately 74% being singletons, with the ten largest covering about 8.6%. This sample's treatment: roughly ten-day PBMC culture with coronavirus spike peptide pools or control peptides (ViraFEST assay). The V gene is TRBV20-1, the J gene TRBJ2-5; 12 bases match TRBD2. This clonotype originated in a human donor who received a COVID-19 vaccine. Material: CD4+ T cells from blood, cultured in vitro, obtained after SARS-CoV-2 vaccination. CDR3 residues: CSAIRLAGEETQYF. For the CDR3, the DNA is TGCAGTGCTATCCGACTAGCGGGAGAAGAGACCCAGTACTTC.